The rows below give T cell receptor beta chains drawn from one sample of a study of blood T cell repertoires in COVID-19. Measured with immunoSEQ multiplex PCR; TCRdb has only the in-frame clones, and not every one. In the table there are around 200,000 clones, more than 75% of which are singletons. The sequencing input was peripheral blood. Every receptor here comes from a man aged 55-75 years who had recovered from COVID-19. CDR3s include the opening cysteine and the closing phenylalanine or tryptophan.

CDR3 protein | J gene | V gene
CASSLVYSNSPLHF | TRBJ1-6 | TRBV11-2
CASSPHHAHTGELFF | TRBJ2-2 | TRBV9
CASSPLSVQRSNEQYF | TRBJ2-7 | TRBV5-1
CASRSGLPYEQYF | TRBJ2-7 | TRBV3-1/TRBV3-2
CASSQNRLSGGEQFF | TRBJ2-1 | TRBV3-1/TRBV3-2
CASSPTTGSNQPQHF | TRBJ1-5 | TRBV3-1/TRBV3-2
CASSPSPTNEKLFF | TRBJ1-4 | TRBV7-6
CASSYSGDFTDTQYF | TRBJ2-3 | TRBV6-5
CASRPQVEGTGELFF | TRBJ2-2 | TRBV10-1
CSGGGRAQETQYF | TRBJ2-5 | TRBV29-1
CASSVLEGYGELFF | TRBJ2-2 | TRBV9
CASGFSGQPQETQYF | TRBJ2-5 | TRBV12-5
CASSIRQGSTDTQYF | TRBJ2-3 | TRBV19
CASSPQTQSQFF | TRBJ2-1 | TRBV5-4
CASRATGPDTGELFF | TRBJ2-2 | TRBV10-2
CATTGAYGYTF | TRBJ1-2 | TRBV6-5
CATSDGQLYGYTF | TRBJ1-2 | TRBV24-1
CASSIGGNNEQFF | TRBJ2-1 | TRBV19
CASSNPDRANGDYGYTF | TRBJ1-2 | TRBV6-4
CASSLPTGAGALNEQFF | TRBJ2-1 | TRBV6-2/TRBV6-3
CASSLTTGTGGNTIYF | TRBJ1-3 | TRBV7-3
CASSLGGGSYNEQFF | TRBJ2-1 | TRBV5-4
CASRLTATNEKLFF | TRBJ1-4 | TRBV5-1